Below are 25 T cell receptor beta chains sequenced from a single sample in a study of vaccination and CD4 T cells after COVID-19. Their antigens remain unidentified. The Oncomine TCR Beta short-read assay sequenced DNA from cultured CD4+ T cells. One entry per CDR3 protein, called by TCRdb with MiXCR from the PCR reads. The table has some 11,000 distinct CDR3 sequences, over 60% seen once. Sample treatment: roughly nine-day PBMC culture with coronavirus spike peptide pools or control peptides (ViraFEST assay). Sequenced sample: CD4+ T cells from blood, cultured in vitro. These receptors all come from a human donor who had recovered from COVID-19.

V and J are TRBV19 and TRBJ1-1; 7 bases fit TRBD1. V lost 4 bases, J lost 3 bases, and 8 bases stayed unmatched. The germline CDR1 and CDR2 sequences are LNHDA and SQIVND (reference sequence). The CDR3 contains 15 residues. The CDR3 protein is CASSNLDRPYTEAFF. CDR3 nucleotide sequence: TGTGCCAGTAGTAATCTGGACAGGCCCTACACTGAAGCTTTCTTT.

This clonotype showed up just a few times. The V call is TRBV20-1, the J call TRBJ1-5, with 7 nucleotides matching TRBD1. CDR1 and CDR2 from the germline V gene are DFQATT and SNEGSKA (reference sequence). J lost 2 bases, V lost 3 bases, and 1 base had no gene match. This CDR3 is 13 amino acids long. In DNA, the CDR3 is TGCAGTGCTAGGGGGACAGGCAATCAGCCCCAGCATTTT. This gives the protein CSARGTGNQPQHF.

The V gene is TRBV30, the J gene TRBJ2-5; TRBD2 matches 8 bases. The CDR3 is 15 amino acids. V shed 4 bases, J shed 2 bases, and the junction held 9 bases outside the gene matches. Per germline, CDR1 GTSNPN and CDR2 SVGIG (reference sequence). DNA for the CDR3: TGTGCCTGGACCCAGGGGACTAGTGGTCAAGAGACCCAGTACTTC. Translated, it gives CAWTQGTSGQETQYF.

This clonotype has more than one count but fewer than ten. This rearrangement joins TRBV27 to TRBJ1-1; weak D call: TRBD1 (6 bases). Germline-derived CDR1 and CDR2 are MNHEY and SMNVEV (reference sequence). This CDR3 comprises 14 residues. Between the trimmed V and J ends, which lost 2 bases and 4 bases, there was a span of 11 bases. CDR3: CASSLVRGFTEAFF. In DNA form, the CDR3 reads TGTGCCAGCAGTTTAGTTAGGGGGTTCACTGAAGCTTTCTTT.

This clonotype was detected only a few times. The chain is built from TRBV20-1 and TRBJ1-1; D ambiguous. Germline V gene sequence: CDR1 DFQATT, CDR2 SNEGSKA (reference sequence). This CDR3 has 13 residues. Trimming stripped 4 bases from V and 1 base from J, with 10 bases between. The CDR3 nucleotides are TGCAGTGCTATACACTGGGGGAACACTGAAGCTTTCTTT. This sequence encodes CSAIHWGNTEAFF.

The CDR3 here is CASSSDGAETQYF. DNA of the CDR3: TGTGCCAGCAGCTCCGATGGAGCTGAGACCCAGTACTTC. The chain employs TRBV11-2 and TRBJ2-5; D gene unclear. CDR1 SGHAT and CDR2 FQNNGV come from the germline V gene. The CDR3 sequence is 13 residues long. V was shortened by 4 bases and J by 5 bases, with 11 bases between the two germline ends.

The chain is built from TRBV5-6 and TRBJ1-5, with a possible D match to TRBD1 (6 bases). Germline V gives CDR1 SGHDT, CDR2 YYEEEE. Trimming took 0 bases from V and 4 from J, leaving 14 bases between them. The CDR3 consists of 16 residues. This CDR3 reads CASSLAGTLLNQPQHF. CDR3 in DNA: TGTGCCAGCAGCTTGGCCGGGACACTTCTAAATCAGCCCCAGCATTTT.

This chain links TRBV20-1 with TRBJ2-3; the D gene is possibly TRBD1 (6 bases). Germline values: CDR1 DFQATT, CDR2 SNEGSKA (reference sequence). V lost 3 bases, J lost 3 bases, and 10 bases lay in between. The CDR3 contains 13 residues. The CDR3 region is CSASGTSTDTQYF. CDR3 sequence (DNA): TGCAGTGCTAGCGGGACATCAACAGATACGCAGTATTTT.

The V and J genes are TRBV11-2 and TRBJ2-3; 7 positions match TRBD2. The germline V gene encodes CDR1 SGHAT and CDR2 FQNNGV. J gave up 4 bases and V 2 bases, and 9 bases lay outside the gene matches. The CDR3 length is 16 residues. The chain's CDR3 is CASSLPGLRGPDTQYF. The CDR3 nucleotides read TGTGCCAGCAGCTTACCGGGACTACGGGGTCCAGATACGCAGTATTTT.

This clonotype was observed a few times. The CDR3 region has the DNA TGCAGTGCTAGGGTGCTACTCGGGACAGCGGATCAGCCCCAGCATTTT. Residues: CSARVLLGTADQPQHF. This rearrangement joins TRBV20-1 to TRBJ1-5; 7 bases are a match to TRBD1. The ends lost 3 bases at V and 5 bases at J; junction bases unmatched: 13. CDR3 length: 16 residues. Per germline, CDR1 DFQATT and CDR2 SNEGSKA (reference sequence).

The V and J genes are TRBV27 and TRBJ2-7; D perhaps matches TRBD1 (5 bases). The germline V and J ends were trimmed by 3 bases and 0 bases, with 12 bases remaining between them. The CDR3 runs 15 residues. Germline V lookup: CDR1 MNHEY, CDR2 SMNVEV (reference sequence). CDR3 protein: CASSFWGTSSYEQYF. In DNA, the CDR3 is TGTGCCAGCAGTTTTTGGGGCACAAGCTCCTACGAGCAGTACTTC.

CDR3 sequence (DNA): TGTGCCAGCAGTTTGTCCAGGGTGGGCACTGAAGCTTTCTTT. It specifies CASSLSRVGTEAFF. V and J are TRBV27 and TRBJ1-1, with a possible D match to TRBD1 (5 bases). The CDR3 contains 14 residues. Trimming stripped 3 bases from V and 4 bases from J, with 12 bases between. Germline V CDR1 and CDR2: MNHEY, SMNVEV (reference sequence).

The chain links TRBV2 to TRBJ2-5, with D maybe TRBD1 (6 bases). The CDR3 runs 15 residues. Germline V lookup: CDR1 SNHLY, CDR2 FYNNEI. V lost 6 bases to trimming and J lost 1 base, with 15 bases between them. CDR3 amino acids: CASRARGVGQETQYF. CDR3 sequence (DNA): TGTGCCAGCAGGGCCAGGGGAGTGGGCCAAGAGACCCAGTACTTC.

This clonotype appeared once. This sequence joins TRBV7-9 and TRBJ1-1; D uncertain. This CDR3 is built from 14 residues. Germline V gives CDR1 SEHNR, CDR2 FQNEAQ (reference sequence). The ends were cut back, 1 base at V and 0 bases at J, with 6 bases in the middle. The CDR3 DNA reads TGTGCCAGCAGCTTAGACGGCATGAACACTGAAGCTTTCTTT. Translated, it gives CASSLDGMNTEAFF.

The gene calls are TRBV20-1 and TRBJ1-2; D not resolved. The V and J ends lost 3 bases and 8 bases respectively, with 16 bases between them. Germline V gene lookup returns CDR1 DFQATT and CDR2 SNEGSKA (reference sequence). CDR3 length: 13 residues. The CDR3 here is CSASQAVSEGYTF. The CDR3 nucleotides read TGCAGTGCTAGTCAGGCTGTGTCCGAGGGCTACACCTTC.

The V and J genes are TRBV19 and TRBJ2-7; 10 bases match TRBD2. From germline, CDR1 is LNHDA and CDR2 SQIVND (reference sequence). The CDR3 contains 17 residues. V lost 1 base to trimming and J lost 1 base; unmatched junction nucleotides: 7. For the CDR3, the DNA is TGTGCCAGTAGTATAGCGCCGGGACTAGCGCAATCCTACGAGCAGTACTTC. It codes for CASSIAPGLAQSYEQYF.

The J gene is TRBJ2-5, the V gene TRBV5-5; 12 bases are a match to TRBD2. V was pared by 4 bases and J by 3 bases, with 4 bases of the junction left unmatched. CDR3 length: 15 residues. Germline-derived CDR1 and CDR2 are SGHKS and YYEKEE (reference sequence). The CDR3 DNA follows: TGTGCCAGCAGCCCCCGGACTAGCGGGGAAGAGACCCAGTACTTC. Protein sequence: CASSPRTSGEETQYF.

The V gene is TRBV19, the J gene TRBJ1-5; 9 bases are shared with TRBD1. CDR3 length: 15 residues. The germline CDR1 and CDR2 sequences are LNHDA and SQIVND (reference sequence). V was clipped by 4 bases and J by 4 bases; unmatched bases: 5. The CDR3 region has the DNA TGTGCCAGTAGTACAGACAGGGGGGTAAATCAGCCCCAGCATTTT. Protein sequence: CASSTDRGVNQPQHF. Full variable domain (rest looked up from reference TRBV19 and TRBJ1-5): DGGITQSPKYLFRKEGQNVTLSCEQNLNHDAMYWYRQDPGQGLRLIYYSQIVNDFQKGDIAEGYSVSREKKESFPLTVTSAQKNPTAFYLCASSTDRGVNQPQHFGDGTRLSIL.

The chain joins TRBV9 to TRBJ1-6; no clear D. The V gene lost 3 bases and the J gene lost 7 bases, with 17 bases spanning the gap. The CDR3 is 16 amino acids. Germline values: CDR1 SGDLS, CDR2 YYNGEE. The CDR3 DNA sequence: TGTGCCAGCAGCGCTGGGTCTTCTAAAGGCAATTCACCCCTCCACTTT. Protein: CASSAGSSKGNSPLHF. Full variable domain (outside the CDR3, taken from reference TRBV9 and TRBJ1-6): DSGVTQTPKHLITATGQRVTLRCSPRSGDLSVYWYQQSLDQGLQFLIQYYNGEERAKGNILERFSAQQFPDLHSELNLSSLELGDSALYFCASSAGSSKGNSPLHFGNGTRLTVT.

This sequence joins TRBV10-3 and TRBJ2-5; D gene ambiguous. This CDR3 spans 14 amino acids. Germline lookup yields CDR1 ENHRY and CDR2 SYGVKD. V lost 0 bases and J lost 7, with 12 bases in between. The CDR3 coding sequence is TGTGCCATCAGTGAGTCGAGCCAGTCCGGGACCCAGTACTTC. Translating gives CAISESSQSGTQYF.

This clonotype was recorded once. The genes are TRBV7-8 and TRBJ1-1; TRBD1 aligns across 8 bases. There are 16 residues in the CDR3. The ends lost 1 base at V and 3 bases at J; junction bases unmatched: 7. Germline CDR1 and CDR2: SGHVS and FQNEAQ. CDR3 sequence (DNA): TGTGCCAGCAGCTTAGTCCCGAACAGGGGGTACACTGAAGCTTTCTTT. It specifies CASSLVPNRGYTEAFF.

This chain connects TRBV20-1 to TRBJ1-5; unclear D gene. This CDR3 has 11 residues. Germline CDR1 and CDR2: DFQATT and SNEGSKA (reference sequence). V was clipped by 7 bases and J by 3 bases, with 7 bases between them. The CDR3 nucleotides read TGCAGTGTTGACACCAATCAGCCCCAGCATTTT. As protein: CSVDTNQPQHF.

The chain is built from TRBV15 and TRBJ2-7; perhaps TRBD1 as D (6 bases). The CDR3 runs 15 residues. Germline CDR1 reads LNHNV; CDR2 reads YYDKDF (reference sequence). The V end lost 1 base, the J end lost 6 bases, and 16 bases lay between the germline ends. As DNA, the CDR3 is TGTGCCACCAGCAGAGCCACAGGGACCCTCGGCGAGCAGTACTTC. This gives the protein CATSRATGTLGEQYF.

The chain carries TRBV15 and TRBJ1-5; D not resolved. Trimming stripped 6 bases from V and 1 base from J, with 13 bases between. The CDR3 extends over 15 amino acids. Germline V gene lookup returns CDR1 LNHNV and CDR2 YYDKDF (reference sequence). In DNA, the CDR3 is TGTGCCACCAGGACCTCGTGGATCAGCAATCAGCCCCAGCATTTT. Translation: CATRTSWISNQPQHF.

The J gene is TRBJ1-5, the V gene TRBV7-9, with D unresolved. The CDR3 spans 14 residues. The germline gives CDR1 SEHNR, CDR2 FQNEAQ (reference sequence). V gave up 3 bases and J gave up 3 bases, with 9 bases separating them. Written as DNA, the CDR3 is TGTGCCAGCAGCTTGGGAGGATTCAATCAGCCCCAGCATTTT. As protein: CASSLGGFNQPQHF.